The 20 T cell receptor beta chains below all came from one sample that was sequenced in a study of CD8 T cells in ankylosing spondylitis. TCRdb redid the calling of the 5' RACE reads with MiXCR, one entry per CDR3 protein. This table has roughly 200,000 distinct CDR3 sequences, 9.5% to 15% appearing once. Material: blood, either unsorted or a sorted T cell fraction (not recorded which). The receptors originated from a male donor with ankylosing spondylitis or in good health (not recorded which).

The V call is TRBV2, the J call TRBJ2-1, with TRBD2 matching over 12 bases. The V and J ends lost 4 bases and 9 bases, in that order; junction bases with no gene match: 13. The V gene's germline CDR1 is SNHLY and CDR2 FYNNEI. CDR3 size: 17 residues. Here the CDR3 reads CASSGTRTSGDSGEQFF. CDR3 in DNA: TGTGCCAGCAGTGGAACCCGGACTAGCGGGGATAGTGGTGAGCAGTTCTTC.

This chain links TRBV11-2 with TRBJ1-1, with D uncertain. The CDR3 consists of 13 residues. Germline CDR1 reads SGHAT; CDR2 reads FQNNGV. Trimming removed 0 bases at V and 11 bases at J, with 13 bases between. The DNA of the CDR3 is TGTGCCAGCAGCTTAGATCTGAGTGCTGGTGCTTTCTTT. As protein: CASSLDLSAGAFF.

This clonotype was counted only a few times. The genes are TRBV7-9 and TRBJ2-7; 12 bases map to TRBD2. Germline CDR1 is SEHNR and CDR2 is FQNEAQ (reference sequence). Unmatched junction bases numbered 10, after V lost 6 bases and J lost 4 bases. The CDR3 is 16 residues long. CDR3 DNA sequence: TGTGCCAGCAGTCATCCAAAACTAGCGGGGGGATACGAGCAGTACTTC. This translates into CASSHPKLAGGYEQYF.

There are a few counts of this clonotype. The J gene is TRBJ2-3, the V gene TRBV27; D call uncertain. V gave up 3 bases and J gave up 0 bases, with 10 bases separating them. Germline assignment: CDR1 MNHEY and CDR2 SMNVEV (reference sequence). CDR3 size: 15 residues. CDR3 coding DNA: TGTGCCAGCAGTTTCATGACAACTAGCACAGATACGCAGTATTTT. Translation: CASSFMTTSTDTQYF.

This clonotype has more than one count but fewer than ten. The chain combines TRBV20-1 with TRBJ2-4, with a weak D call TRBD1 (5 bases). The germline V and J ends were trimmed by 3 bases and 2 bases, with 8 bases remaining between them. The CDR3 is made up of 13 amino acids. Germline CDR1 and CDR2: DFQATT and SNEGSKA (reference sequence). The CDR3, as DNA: TGCAGTGCTAGGGTGGACACCAAAAACATTCAGTACTTC. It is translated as CSARVDTKNIQYF.

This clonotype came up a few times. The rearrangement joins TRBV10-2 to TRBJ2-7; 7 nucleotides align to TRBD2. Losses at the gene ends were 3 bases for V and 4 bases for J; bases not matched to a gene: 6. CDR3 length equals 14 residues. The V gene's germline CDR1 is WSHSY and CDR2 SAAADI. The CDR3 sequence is CASSDGGSKYEQYF. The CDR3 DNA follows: TGCGCCAGCAGTGACGGCGGGAGTAAATACGAGCAGTACTTC.

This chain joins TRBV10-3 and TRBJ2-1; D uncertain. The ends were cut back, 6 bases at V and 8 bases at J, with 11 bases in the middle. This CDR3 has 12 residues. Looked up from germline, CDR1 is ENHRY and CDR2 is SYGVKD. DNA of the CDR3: TGTGCCATCAGCCCCGAAGCCGATGAGCAGTTCTTC. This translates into CAISPEADEQFF.

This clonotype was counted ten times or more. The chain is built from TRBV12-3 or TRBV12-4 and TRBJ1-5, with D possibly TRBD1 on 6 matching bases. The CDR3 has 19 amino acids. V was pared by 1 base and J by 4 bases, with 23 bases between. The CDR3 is CASSLVFIGRTETNQPQHF. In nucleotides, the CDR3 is TGTGCCAGCAGTTTAGTATTCATTGGGCGGACAGAGACTAATCAGCCCCAGCATTTT.

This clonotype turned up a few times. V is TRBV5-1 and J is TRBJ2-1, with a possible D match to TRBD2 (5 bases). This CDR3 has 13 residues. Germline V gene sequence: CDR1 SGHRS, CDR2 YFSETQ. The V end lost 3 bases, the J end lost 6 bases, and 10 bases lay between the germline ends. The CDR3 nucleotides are TGCGCCAGCAGCTCCCTAGCCGCCAATGAGCAGTTCTTC. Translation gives CASSSLAANEQFF.

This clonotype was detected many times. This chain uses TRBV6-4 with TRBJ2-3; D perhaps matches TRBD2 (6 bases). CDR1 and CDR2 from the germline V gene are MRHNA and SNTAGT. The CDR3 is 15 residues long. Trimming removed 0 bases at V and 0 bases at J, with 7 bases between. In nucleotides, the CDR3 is TGTGCCAGCAGTGACTCGGGGGGTAGCACAGATACGCAGTATTTT. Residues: CASSDSGGSTDTQYF.

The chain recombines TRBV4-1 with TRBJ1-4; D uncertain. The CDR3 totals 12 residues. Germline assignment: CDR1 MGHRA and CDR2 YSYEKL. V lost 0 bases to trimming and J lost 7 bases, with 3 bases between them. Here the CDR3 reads CASSQDGEKLFF. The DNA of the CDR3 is TGCGCCAGCAGCCAAGATGGTGAAAAACTGTTTTTT.

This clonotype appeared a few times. CDR3: CASSLPTGQGVSIYNEQFF. The DNA of the CDR3 is TGTGCCAGCAGCTTACCAACCGGACAGGGAGTATCTATCTACAATGAGCAGTTCTTC. This sequence joins TRBV11-1 and TRBJ2-1; the match to TRBD1 covers 8 bases. Germline loops: CDR1 SGHAT, CDR2 FQDESV (reference sequence). This CDR3 contains 19 residues. With 2 bases clipped from V and 3 bases from J, the junction kept 15 bases outside the gene matches.

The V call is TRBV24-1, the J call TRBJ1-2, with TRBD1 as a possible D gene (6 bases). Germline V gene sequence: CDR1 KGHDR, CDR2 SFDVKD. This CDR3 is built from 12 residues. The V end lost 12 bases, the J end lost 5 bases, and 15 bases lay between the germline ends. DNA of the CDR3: TGTGCCTGTGGCCGGGGGCTTTATGGCTACACCTTC. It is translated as CACGRGLYGYTF.

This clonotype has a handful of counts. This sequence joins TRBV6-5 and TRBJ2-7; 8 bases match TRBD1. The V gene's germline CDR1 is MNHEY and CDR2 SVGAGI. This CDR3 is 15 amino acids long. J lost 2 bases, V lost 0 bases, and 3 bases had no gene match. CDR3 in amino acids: CASSYSQGATYEQYF. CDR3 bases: TGTGCCAGCAGTTACTCGCAGGGGGCGACCTACGAGCAGTACTTC.

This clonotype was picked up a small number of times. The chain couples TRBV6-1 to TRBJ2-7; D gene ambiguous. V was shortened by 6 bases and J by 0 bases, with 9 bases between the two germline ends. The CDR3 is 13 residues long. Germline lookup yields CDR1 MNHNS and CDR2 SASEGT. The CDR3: CASRGMSSYEQYF. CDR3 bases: TGTGCCAGCAGGGGCATGAGCTCCTACGAGCAGTACTTC.

CDR3 nucleotides: TGTGCCAGCGGCGGAGGGACAGTAAGCACAGATACGCAGTATTTT. Translation: CASGGGTVSTDTQYF. The chain joins TRBV9 to TRBJ2-3; perhaps TRBD1 as D (7 bases). CDR1 is SGDLS, CDR2 YYNGEE, per germline. This CDR3 spans 15 amino acids. V shed 7 bases and J shed 0 bases, with 15 bases lying between them.

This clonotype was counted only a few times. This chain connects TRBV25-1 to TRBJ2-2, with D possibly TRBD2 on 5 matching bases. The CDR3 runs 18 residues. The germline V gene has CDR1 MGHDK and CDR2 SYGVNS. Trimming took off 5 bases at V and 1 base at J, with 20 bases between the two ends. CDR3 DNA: TGTGCCAGCAGTCGAATCGGGGAGACGGGCCTGAACACCGGGGAGCTGTTTTTT. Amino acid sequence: CASSRIGETGLNTGELFF.

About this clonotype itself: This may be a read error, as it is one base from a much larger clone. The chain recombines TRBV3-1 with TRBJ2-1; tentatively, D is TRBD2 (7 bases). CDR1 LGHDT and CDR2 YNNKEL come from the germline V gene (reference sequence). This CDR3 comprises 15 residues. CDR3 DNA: TGTGCCAGCAGCCTCAGCGGGATGGGGGACAATAAGCAGTTCTTC. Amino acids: CASSLSGMGDNKQFF.

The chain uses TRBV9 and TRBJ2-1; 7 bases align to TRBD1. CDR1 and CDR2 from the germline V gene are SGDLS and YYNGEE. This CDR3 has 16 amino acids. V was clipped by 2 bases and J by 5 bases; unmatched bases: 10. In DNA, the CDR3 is TGTGCCAGCAGCGTCAGTGGACAGGCCGCAAACAATGAGCAGTTCTTC. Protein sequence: CASSVSGQAANNEQFF.

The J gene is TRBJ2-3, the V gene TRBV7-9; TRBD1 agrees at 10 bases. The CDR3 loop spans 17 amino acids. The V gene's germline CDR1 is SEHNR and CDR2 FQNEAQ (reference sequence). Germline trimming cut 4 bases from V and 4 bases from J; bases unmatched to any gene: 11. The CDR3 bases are TGTGCCAGCAGCTCTCCGGGGGGACAGGGGCCTCCAGATACGCAGTATTTT. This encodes CASSSPGGQGPPDTQYF.